Presented here are 12 T cell receptor beta chains from one specimen sequenced in a study of post-analysis software for immune sequencing data. No antigen has been assigned to these receptors. Unique-molecular-identifier-tagged TCR beta cDNA libraries were used. TCRdb recomputed calls from the PCR reads with MiXCR, one row per CDR3 protein. This sample has 250,000 to 300,000 distinct CDR3 sequences, with 36% found just once. Study conclusions and caveats: When patients were compared with controls, four or five TRBV segments were more frequent, TRBV5-6, TRBV5-1 and TRBV20-1 among them.

Input material: blood. The receptors were gathered from a girl between 5 and 17 years old with multiple sclerosis.

There are many counts of this clonotype. The chain employs TRBV2 and TRBJ1-2; 11 positions match TRBD1. Germline V gene lookup returns CDR1 SNHLY and CDR2 FYNNEI. This CDR3 contains 13 residues. Losses at the gene ends were 2 bases for V and 12 bases for J; bases not matched to a gene: 5. This CDR3 reads CASSERDRGIHTF. CDR3 sequence (DNA): TGTGCCAGCAGTGAACGGGACAGGGGGATCCACACCTTC. Looking up the rest from reference TRBV2 and TRBJ1-2 gives the full variable domain: EPEVTQTPSHQVTQMGQEVILRCVPISNHLYFYWYRQILGQKVEFLVSFYNNEISEKSEIFDDQFSVERPDGSNFTLKIRSTKLEDSAMYFCASSERDRGIHTFGSGTRLTVV.

This clonotype was seen more than once but under ten times. The rearrangement links TRBV7-2 to TRBJ1-1, with a tentative D call TRBD1 (6 bases). CDR1 SGHTA and CDR2 FQGNSA come from the germline V gene. This CDR3 has 15 residues. V was trimmed by 1 base and J by 4 bases, leaving 13 bases between them. In nucleotides, the CDR3 is TGTGCCAGCAGCTTAGAGATGGGCAGGGGCACTGAAGCTTTCTTT. It specifies CASSLEMGRGTEAFF.

This clonotype was seen a handful of times. V usage is TRBV5-6 and J usage is TRBJ2-2; D remains unclear. This CDR3 contains 12 residues. V lost 2 bases and J lost 6, with 5 bases in between. Per the germline V gene, CDR1 is SGHDT and CDR2 is YYEEEE. As DNA, the CDR3 is TGTGCCAGCAGCTTACACCCCGGGGAGCTGTTTTTT. Amino acid sequence: CASSLHPGELFF. Variable domain in full (rest from reference TRBV5-6 and TRBJ2-2): DAGVTQSPTHLIKTRGQQVTLRCSPKSGHDTVSWYQQALGQGPQFIFQYYEEEERQRGNFPDRFSGHQFPNYSSELNVNALLLGDSALYLCASSLHPGELFFGEGSRLTVL.

The chain combines TRBV29-1 with TRBJ2-7; 7 nucleotides match TRBD2. The CDR3 runs 13 residues. J was trimmed by 1 base and V by 3 bases; bases with no gene match: 3. Germline CDR1 SQVTM, CDR2 ANQGSEA. The CDR3 protein is CSVEQGGSYEQYF. In DNA, the CDR3 is TGCAGCGTTGAGCAGGGAGGGTCCTACGAGCAGTACTTC.

CDR3 DNA sequence: TGTGCCAGCAGCCGGACAGCTAATGATGAAAAACTGTTTTTT. Protein sequence: CASSRTANDEKLFF. The rearrangement links TRBV3-1 to TRBJ1-4; D might be TRBD1 (6 bases). CDR1 LGHDT and CDR2 YNNKEL come from the germline V gene (reference sequence). V was clipped by 4 bases and J by 6 bases, with 12 bases between them. The CDR3 sequence is 14 residues long.

The chain has TRBV10-3 and TRBJ2-5; TRBD1 agrees at 9 bases. This CDR3 is 16 amino acids long. V gave up 3 bases and J gave up 11 bases; unmatched junction bases: 16. Germline V gives CDR1 ENHRY, CDR2 SYGVKD. This CDR3 is CAISEGTGKGNNEQYF. CDR3 DNA sequence: TGTGCCATCAGTGAAGGGACAGGGAAGGGGAACAATGAGCAGTACTTC.

The rearrangement uses TRBV7-2 and TRBJ2-3; TRBD2 might be the D (6 bases). Trimming pared 3 bases from V and 4 bases from J, leaving 11 bases between. The CDR3 is made up of 14 amino acids. Germline values: CDR1 SGHTA, CDR2 FQGNSA. The CDR3: CASSLRGRPDTQYF. Written as DNA, the CDR3 is TGTGCCAGCAGCTTGAGAGGGAGGCCAGATACGCAGTATTTT.

The V gene is TRBV20-1, the J gene TRBJ2-7; unclear D gene. Germline CDR1 is DFQATT and CDR2 is SNEGSKA (reference sequence). Deletions cut 0 bases from V and 6 bases from J, with 12 bases between. The CDR3 loop spans 13 amino acids. CDR3 bases: TGCAGTGCTAGAGATTTAGAAAGCAGCGAGCAGTACTTC. It translates to CSARDLESSEQYF.

This sequence joins TRBV5-1 and TRBJ1-1; D gene ambiguous. CDR1 and CDR2 from the germline V gene are SGHRS and YFSETQ. The CDR3 consists of 14 residues. Trimming pared 5 bases from V and 8 bases from J, leaving 19 bases between. The CDR3, as DNA: TGCGCCAGCAGACCTGTACCCCTCAGGTTGGAAGCTTTCTTT. Residues: CASRPVPLRLEAFF.

Worth noting for this clonotype: The junction differs from germline at one of its ends, possibly a read error. This chain joins TRBV19 and TRBJ1-2; 7 nucleotides align to TRBD1. The germline V gene encodes CDR1 LNHDA and CDR2 SQIVND (reference sequence). The CDR3 runs to 14 residues. The CDR3 region is CASSEGAINYGYPF. The CDR3 nucleotides read TGTGCCAGTAGCGAGGGGGCGATAAACTATGGCTACCCCTTC.

This clonotype has a handful of counts. This chain uses TRBV7-9 with TRBJ2-7, with D tentatively TRBD2 (6 bases). The CDR3 has 18 residues. CDR1 is SEHNR and CDR2 is FQNEAQ in the germline V gene (reference sequence). V was trimmed by 3 bases and J by 3 bases, leaving 24 bases between them. The CDR3 DNA reads as TGTGCCAGCAGCTTGGGGACTCAGCTGGGTAGCAACATCTACGAGCAGTACTTC. Translating gives CASSLGTQLGSNIYEQYF.

Points on this clonotype: One base away lies a much larger clone, so this may be a sequencing read error. The J gene is TRBJ2-5, the V gene TRBV20-1; a weak D match, TRBD1 (6 bases). This CDR3 comprises 14 residues. Per the germline V gene, CDR1 is DFQATT and CDR2 is SNEGSKA (reference sequence). V lost 1 base and J lost 11, with 20 bases in between. DNA for the CDR3: TGCAGTGCTAGAGTTATAGGGTGGGACAATGAGCAGTACTTC. The encoded protein is CSARVIGWDNEQYF.